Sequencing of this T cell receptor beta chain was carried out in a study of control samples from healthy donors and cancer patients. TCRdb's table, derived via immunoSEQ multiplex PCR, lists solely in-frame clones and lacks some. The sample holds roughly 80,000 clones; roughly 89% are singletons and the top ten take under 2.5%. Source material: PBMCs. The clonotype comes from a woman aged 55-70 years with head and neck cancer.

In DNA, the CDR3 is TGTGCCATCAGTGACCCAAAAGACAGGGGTCAAGAGACCCAGTACTTC. Translated: CAISDPKDRGQETQYF. This chain connects TRBV10-3 to TRBJ2-5, with TRBD1 matching over 8 bases. Germline V lookup: CDR1 ENHRY, CDR2 SYGVKD. J was trimmed by 2 bases and V by 3 bases; bases with no gene match: 8. The CDR3 is 16 amino acids.